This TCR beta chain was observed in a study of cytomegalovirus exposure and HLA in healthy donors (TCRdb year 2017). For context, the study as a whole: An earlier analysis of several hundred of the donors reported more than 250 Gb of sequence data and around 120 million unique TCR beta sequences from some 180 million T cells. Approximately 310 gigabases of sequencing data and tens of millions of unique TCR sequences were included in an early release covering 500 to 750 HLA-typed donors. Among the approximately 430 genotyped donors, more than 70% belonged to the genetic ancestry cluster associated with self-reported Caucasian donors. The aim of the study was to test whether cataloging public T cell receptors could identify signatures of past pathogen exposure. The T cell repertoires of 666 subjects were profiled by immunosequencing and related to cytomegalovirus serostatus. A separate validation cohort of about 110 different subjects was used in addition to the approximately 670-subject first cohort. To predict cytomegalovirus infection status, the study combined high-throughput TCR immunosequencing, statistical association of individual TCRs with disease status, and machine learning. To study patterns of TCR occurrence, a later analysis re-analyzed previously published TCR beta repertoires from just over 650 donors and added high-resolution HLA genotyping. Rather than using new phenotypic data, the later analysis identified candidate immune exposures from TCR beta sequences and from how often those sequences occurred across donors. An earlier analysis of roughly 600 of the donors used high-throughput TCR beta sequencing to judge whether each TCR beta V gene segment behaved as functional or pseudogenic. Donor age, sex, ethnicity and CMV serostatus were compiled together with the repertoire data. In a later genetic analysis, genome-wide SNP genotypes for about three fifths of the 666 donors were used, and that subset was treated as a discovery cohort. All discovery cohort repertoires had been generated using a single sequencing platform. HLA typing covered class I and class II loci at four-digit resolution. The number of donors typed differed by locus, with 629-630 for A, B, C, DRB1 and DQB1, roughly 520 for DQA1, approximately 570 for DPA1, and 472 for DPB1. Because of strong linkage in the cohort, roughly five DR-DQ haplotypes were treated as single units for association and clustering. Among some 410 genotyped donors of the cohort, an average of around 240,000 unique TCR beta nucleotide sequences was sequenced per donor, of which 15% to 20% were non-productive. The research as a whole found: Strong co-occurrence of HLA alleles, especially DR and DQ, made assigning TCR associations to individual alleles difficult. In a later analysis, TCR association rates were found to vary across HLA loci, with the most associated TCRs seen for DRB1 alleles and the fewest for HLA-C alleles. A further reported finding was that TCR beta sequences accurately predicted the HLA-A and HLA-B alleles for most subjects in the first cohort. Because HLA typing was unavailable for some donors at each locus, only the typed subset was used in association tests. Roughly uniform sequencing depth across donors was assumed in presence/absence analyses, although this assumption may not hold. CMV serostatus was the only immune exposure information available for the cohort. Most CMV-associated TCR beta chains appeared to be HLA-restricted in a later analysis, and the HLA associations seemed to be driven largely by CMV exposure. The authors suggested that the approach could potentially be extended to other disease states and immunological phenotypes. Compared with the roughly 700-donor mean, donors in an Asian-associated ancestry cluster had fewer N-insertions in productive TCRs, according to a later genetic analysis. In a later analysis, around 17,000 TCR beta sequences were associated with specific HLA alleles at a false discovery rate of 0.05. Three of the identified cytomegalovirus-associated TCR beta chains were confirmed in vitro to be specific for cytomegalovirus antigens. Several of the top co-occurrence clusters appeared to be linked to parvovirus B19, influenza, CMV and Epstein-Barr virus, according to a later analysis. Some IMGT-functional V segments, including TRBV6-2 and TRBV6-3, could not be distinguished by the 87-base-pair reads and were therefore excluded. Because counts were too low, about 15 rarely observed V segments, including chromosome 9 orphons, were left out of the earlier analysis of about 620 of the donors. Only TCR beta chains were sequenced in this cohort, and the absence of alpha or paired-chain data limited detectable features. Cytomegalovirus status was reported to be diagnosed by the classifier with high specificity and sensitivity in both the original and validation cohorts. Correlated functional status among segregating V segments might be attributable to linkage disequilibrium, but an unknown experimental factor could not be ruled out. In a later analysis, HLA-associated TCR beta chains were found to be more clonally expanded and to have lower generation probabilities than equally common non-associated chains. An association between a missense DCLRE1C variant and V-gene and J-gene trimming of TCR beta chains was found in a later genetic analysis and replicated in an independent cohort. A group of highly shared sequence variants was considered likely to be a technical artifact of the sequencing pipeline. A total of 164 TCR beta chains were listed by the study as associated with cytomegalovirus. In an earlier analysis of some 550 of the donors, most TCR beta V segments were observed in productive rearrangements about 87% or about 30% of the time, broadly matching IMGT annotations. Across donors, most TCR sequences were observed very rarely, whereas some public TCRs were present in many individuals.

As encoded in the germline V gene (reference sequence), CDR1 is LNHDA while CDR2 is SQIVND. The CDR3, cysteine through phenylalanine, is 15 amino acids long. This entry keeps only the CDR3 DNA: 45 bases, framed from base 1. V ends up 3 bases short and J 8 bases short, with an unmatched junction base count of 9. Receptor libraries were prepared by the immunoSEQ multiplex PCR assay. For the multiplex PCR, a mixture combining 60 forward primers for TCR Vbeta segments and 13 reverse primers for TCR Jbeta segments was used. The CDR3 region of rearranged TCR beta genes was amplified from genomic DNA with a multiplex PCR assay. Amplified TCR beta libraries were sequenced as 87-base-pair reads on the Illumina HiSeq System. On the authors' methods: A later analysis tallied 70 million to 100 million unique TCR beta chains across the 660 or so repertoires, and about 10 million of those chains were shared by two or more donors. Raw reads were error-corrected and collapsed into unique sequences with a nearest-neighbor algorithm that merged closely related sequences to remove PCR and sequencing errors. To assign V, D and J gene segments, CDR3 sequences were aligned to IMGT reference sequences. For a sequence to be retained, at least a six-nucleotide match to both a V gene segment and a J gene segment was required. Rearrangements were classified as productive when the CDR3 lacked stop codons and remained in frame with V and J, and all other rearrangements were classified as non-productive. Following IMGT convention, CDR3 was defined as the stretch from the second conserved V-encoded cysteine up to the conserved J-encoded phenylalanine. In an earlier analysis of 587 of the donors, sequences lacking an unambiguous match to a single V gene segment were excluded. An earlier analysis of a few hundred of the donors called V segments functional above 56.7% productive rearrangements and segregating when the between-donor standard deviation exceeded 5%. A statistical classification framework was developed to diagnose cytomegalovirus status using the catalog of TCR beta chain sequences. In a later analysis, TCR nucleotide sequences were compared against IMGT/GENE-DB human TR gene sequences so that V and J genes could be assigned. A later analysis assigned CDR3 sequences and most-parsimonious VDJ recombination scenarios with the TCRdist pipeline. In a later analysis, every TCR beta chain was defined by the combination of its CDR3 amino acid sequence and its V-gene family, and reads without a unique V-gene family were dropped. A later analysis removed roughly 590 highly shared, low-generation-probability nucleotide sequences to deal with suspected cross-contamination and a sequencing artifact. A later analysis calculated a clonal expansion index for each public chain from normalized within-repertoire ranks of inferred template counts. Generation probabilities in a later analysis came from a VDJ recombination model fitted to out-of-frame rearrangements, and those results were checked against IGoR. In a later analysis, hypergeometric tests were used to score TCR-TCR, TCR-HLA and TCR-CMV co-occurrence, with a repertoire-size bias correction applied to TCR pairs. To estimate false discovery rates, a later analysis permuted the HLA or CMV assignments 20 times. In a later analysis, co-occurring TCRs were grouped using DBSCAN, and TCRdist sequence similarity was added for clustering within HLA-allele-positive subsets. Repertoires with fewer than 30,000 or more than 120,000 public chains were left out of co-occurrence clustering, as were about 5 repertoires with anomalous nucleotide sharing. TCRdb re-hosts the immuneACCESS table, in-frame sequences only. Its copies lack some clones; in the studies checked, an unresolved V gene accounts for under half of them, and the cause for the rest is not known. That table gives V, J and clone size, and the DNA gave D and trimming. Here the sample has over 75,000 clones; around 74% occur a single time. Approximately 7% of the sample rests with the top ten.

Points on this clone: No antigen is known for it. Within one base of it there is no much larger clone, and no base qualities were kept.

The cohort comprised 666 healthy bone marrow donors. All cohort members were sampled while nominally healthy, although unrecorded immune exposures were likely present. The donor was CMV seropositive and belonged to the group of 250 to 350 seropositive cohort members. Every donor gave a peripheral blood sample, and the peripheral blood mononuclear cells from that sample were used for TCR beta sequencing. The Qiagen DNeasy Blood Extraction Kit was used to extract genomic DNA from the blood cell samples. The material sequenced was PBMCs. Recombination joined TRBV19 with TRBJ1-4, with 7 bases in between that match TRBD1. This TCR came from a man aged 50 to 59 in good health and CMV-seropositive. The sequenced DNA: TGTGCCAGTAGTATTTCGAACAGGGGAGAAGAAAAACTGTTTTTT. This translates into CASSISNRGEEKLFF.